This T cell receptor (beta chain) was captured in a study of blood T cells in healthy people across ages. Findings and limits, study-wide: What prevented conclusive comparison of naive and antigen-experienced cells was that PBMCs were unsorted.

A sample-barcoded 5' primer and a J-beta primer mix were used in a second PCR of about 7 to 11 cycles. Via MiXCR, TCRdb re-called the 5' RACE reads, giving one row per CDR3 protein. The top ten clones hold approximately 3.6% of a sample with fewer than 600,000 distinct CDR3 sequences, roughly a quarter of them seen once. Total RNA was isolated from each sample in quantities of at least 6 micrograms. CDR3 length: 19 residues. The germline CDR1 and CDR2 sequences are SEHNR and FQNEAQ (reference sequence). This clonotype was detected a few times. The target antigen is unknown. The sample was also linked to a second study, of T cells of mothers and their children. As reported in that work: A few healthy Caucasian mothers and their six children donated.

The TCR originated in a boy under 10 years old in good health. Material: blood. The rearrangement links TRBV7-9 to TRBJ2-5, with 10 bases lining up with TRBD2. The tail of the sequence fits TRBJ2-7 better, so the J call may be wrong. CDR3 residues: CASSLPPVPGLALSYEQYF. CDR3 nucleotides: TGTGCCAGCAGCTTACCCCCAGTACCGGGACTAGCGCTCTCCTACGAGCAGTACTTC.